These 3 T cell receptor beta chains were sequenced from one sample in a study of blood T cell repertoires in COVID-19. Sequencing used immunoSEQ multiplex PCR; TCRdb keeps in-frame clones, though not all of them. This table has fewer than 200,000 clones, 80% to 90% appearing once. Sequences were obtained from peripheral blood. All receptors derive from a woman of 80 years or more with COVID-19, enrolled during active disease.

This sequence joins TRBV18 and TRBJ2-1, with D perhaps matching TRBD1 (5 bases). The CDR3 runs 15 residues. In germline, CDR1 is KGHSH, CDR2 LQKENI. V gave up 5 bases and J gave up 0 bases, with 11 bases separating them. The CDR3 sequence is CASSSGRSSYNEQFF. The CDR3 bases are TGTGCCAGCTCATCAGGGCGGAGCTCCTACAATGAGCAGTTCTTC.

The chain carries TRBV28 and TRBJ1-2; D remains ambiguous. CDR3 length equals 15 residues. CDR1 is MDHEN and CDR2 is SYDVKM in the germline V gene. Trimming took 6 bases from V and 4 from J, leaving 18 bases between them. The CDR3 loop reads CASSLGIGQIYGYTF. The CDR3 DNA is TGTGCCAGCAGCCTCGGGATAGGGCAGATCTATGGCTACACCTTC.

The chain couples TRBV10-3 to TRBJ1-5; 8 bases map to TRBD1. The CDR3 is made up of 13 amino acids. V lost 6 bases and J lost 5; bases outside the gene matches: 3. Germline V gene sequence: CDR1 ENHRY, CDR2 SYGVKD. The CDR3 DNA sequence: TGTGCCATCAGGGGACAGGACGATCAGCCCCAGCATTTT. It translates to CAIRGQDDQPQHF.